A single sample is the source of the 18 T cell receptor beta chains below, sequenced in a study of T cell responses to AZD1222 COVID-19 vaccine (TCRdb year 2021). The time point label, read with the paper, signifies: baseline before first vaccination. Libraries were constructed by the immunoSEQ multiplex PCR assay. The clones in this table, taken by TCRdb from immuneACCESS, are in-frame only. Not every clone is retained; where verified, under half of the shortfall comes from an unresolved V gene, and the cause of the rest is unknown. The sample table contains 45,000 to 60,000 clones; only one count was recorded for about 89% of them. 2% of the sample comes from the top ten. The specimen was peripheral blood, collected on day 0 of AZD1222 vaccination. All receptors come from an adult in good health.

J is TRBJ2-1 and V is TRBV28; possibly TRBD2 for D (6 bases). The CDR3 loop spans 13 amino acids. Germline V gives CDR1 MDHEN, CDR2 SYDVKM. With 10 bases removed from V and 7 bases from J, the gap between germline ends came to 17 bases. The chain's CDR3 is CATLRAGPNEQFF. The CDR3 nucleotides read TGTGCCACCCTTCGTGCGGGACCAAATGAGCAGTTCTTC. The whole variable domain, remainder taken from reference TRBV28 and TRBJ2-1, is DVKVTQSSRYLVKRTGEKVFLECVQDMDHENMFWYRQDPGLGLRLIYFSYDVKMKEKGDIPEGYSVSREKKERFSLILESASTNQTSMYLCATLRAGPNEQFFGPGTRLTVL.

This clone was recorded a few times. V usage is TRBV28 and J usage is TRBJ1-4, with D perhaps matching TRBD1 (6 bases). V was pared by 2 bases and J by 0 bases, with 10 bases between. The CDR3 consists of 16 residues. Germline V gene data show CDR1 as MDHEN and CDR2 as SYDVKM. The CDR3 DNA reads as TGTGCCAGCAGTTTAGGGTCAGGGGCAACTAATGAAAAACTGTTTTTT. Translation: CASSLGSGATNEKLFF.

This chain joins TRBV11-2 and TRBJ2-7, with D hard to call. Trimming cost V 5 bases and J 0 bases, with 8 bases left between them. This CDR3 region has 13 residues. Germline values: CDR1 SGHAT, CDR2 FQNNGV. CDR3 DNA: TGTGCCAGCAGCCCGGGTAGCTCCTACGAGCAGTACTTC. It encodes CASSPGSSYEQYF.

The rearrangement uses TRBV6-5 and TRBJ2-7; D unresolved. The CDR3 is 13 residues long. The germline V and J ends were trimmed by 4 bases and 1 base, with 8 bases remaining between them. CDR1 is MNHEY, CDR2 SVGAGI, per germline. The CDR3: CASSLTTSYEQYF. CDR3 DNA sequence: TGTGCCAGCAGTTTAACCACATCCTACGAGCAGTACTTC.

This clone has only one observation. The chain links TRBV5-1 to TRBJ2-5, with 8 bases that match TRBD1. This CDR3 comprises 14 residues. V shed 4 bases and J 7 bases; nucleotides not matched to a gene: 9. Germline V gives CDR1 SGHRS, CDR2 YFSETQ. DNA for the CDR3: TGCGCCAGCAGCACAGGACAGGGAACGTGGACCCAGTACTTC. Its protein product is CASSTGQGTWTQYF.

The genes are TRBV27 and TRBJ2-7, with 9 nucleotides matching TRBD2. Germline CDR1 MNHEY, CDR2 SMNVEV (reference sequence). There are 15 residues in the CDR3. Trimming took 5 bases from V and 1 from J; bases not matched to a gene: 6. CDR3 residues: CASSPIAGASYEQYF. The CDR3 DNA sequence: TGTGCCAGCAGTCCGATAGCGGGAGCGTCCTACGAGCAGTACTTC.

The chain links TRBV2 to TRBJ2-1, with unresolved D. Germline V lookup: CDR1 SNHLY, CDR2 FYNNEI. CDR3 length: 14 residues. Trimming took 3 bases from V and 7 from J, leaving 13 bases between them. The CDR3 region has the DNA TGTGCCAGCAGTGAGGTCGCAGGCCAAAATGAGCAGTTCTTC. This encodes CASSEVAGQNEQFF.

The chain couples TRBV15 to TRBJ1-6, with unresolved D. Germline CDR1 reads LNHNV; CDR2 reads YYDKDF (reference sequence). Between the trimmed V and J ends, which lost 0 bases and 11 bases, there was a span of 5 bases. The CDR3 loop spans 12 amino acids. CDR3 sequence reads: CATSRDRAPLHF. In DNA, the CDR3 is TGTGCCACCAGCAGAGATCGTGCACCCCTCCACTTT.

This clone was seen a few times. At the DNA level, this CDR3 is encoded by other sequences in the same sample as well. The rearrangement links TRBV5-1 to TRBJ2-1; D may be TRBD1 (6 bases). The CDR3 loop spans 15 amino acids. V lost 4 bases to trimming and J lost 0 bases, with 11 bases between them. From germline, CDR1 is SGHRS and CDR2 YFSETQ. CDR3 in amino acids: CASSRGQSSYNEQFF. The DNA for the CDR3 is TGCGCCAGCAGCCGTGGACAGAGCTCCTACAATGAGCAGTTCTTC.

This clone was found once. Mismatch with germline at one junction end may stem from a read error. V is TRBV27 and J is TRBJ2-4; D is undetermined. This CDR3 has 14 amino acids. The germline V gene encodes CDR1 MNHEY and CDR2 SMNVEV (reference sequence). The CDR3 bases are TGTGTCAGCAGTCCCGCAGCGTTTGAAAACATTCAGTACTTC. Translating gives CVSSPAAFENIQYF.

This chain links TRBV28 with TRBJ1-1; TRBD1 matches 10 bases. Germline V gene lookup returns CDR1 MDHEN and CDR2 SYDVKM. The length of the CDR3 is 15 residues. Trimming at V came to 5 bases and at J to 5 bases, leaving 8 bases not matched to a gene. The CDR3 sequence: CASSRRGTGVTEAFF. Here the CDR3 DNA reads TGTGCCAGCAGTCGCCGGGGGACAGGGGTTACTGAAGCTTTCTTT.

The V call is TRBV5-1, the J call TRBJ2-4, with D perhaps TRBD2 (6 bases). The germline gives CDR1 SGHRS, CDR2 YFSETQ. The CDR3 consists of 14 residues. Trimming cost V 1 base and J 7 bases, with 12 bases left between them. The CDR3 sequence: CASSLSGGENIQYF. The CDR3 DNA is TGCGCCAGCAGCTTGAGCGGAGGGGAGAACATTCAGTACTTC.

The CDR3 nucleotides are TGTGCCAGCAGCTTACTAGGACGGCAGTTCTTC. Protein product: CASSLLGRQFF. The J gene is TRBJ2-1, the V gene TRBV11-2; the D is unclear. Germline CDR1 reads SGHAT; CDR2 reads FQNNGV. The CDR3 totals 11 residues. Trimming pared 2 bases from V and 12 bases from J, leaving 8 bases between.

Notes on this clone: Its ends do not fully match the called genes, so a read error is possible. The chain couples TRBV14 to TRBJ2-2; 12 nucleotides align to TRBD1. Germline lookup yields CDR1 SGHDN and CDR2 FVKESK. The length of the CDR3 is 20 residues. CDR3 amino acids: CASSPLRDRGLLTKTGELFF. CDR3 bases: TGTGCCAGCAGCCCCCTCCGGGACAGGGGGCTTCTGACGAAGACCGGGGAGCTGTTTTTT.

The V call is TRBV5-5, the J call TRBJ2-7, with D perhaps TRBD1 (5 bases). The CDR3 contains 11 residues. With 6 bases removed from V and 7 bases from J, the gap between germline ends came to 11 bases. CDR1 and CDR2 from the germline V gene are SGHKS and YYEKEE (reference sequence). Written as DNA, the CDR3 is TGTGCCAGCAACCAACAGGTGGAGCAGTACTTC. Residues: CASNQQVEQYF. The full variable domain, completed using reference TRBV5-5 and TRBJ2-7, is DAGVTQSPTHLIKTRGQQVTLRCSPISGHKSVSWYQQVLGQGPQFIFQYYEKEERGRGNFPDRFSARQFPNYSSELNVNALLLGDSALYLCASNQQVEQYFGPGTRLTVT.

This chain joins TRBV2 and TRBJ2-2; 11 bases agree with TRBD2. V lost 3 bases and J lost 6; bases outside the gene matches: 3. The germline V gene encodes CDR1 SNHLY and CDR2 FYNNEI. The CDR3 has 15 residues. CDR3: CASSDLAGGPGELFF. CDR3 nucleotides: TGTGCCAGCAGTGACTTAGCGGGAGGGCCCGGGGAGCTGTTTTTT.

V and J are TRBV5-1 and TRBJ2-7; 9 bases align to TRBD1. With 4 bases clipped from V and 0 bases from J, the junction kept 5 bases outside the gene matches. CDR1 and CDR2 (germline): SGHRS, YFSETQ. CDR3 length: 15 residues. The CDR3 sequence: CASSPGQGLSYEQYF. The CDR3 DNA is TGCGCCAGCAGCCCGGGACAGGGACTCTCCTACGAGCAGTACTTC. Together with reference TRBV5-1 and TRBJ2-7, the CDR3 gives the full variable domain: KAGVTQTPRYLIKTRGQQVTLSCSPISGHRSVSWYQQTPGQGLQFLFEYFSETQRNKGNFPGRFSGRQFSNSRSEMNVSTLELGDSALYLCASSPGQGLSYEQYFGPGTRLTVT.

This chain links TRBV10-3 with TRBJ1-2; 7 bases map to TRBD1. The V gene end was trimmed by 6 bases and the J gene end by 4 bases; junction bases not matched to a gene: 5. The germline V gene encodes CDR1 ENHRY and CDR2 SYGVKD. The CDR3 is 13 amino acids. This CDR3 is CAIRGTDLYGYTF. The CDR3 nucleotides are TGTGCCATCAGGGGGACAGATCTCTATGGCTACACCTTC.